A selection of T cell receptor beta chains follows, all from one sample in a study of T cell responses to AZD1222 COVID-19 vaccine. The data were produced by immunoSEQ multiplex PCR, yet TCRdb's version contains in-frame clones alone and is incomplete. The table includes around 120,000 clones, roughly 89% detected once. The source material was peripheral blood, sampled 28 days after the second AZD1222 dose. The source is an adult who received the AZD1222 COVID-19 vaccine. Each CDR3 is given with its conserved first and last residue. The D gene is left open where the match is weak. Rows may omit the clone size; those that give it use once, few, many or a size class.

V: TRBV3-1/TRBV3-2
J: TRBJ2-2
D: -
size: -
CDR3: CASSQGPANTGELFF
DNA: TGTGCCAGCAGCCAAGGGCCAGCCAACACCGGGGAGCTGTTTTTT

V: TRBV18
J: TRBJ1-1
D: -
size: -
CDR3: CASSPRQERGTEAFF
DNA: TGTGCCAGCTCACCACGACAGGAGAGAGGCACTGAAGCTTTCTTT

V: TRBV7-9
J: TRBJ2-7
D: TRBD1
size: -
CDR3: CASSHGQGYEQYF
DNA: TGTGCCAGCAGTCATGGACAGGGCTACGAGCAGTACTTC

V: TRBV3-1/TRBV3-2
J: TRBJ2-5
D: -
size: once
CDR3: CASSQGAPPYF
DNA: TGTGCCAGCAGCCAGGGGGCCCCCCCGTACTTC

V: TRBV4-2
J: TRBJ2-6
D: TRBD1
size: -
CDR3: CASSHRTGGSGANVLTF
DNA: TGTGCCAGCAGCCACCGGACAGGGGGCTCTGGGGCCAACGTCCTGACTTTC

V: TRBV9
J: TRBJ1-4
D: -
size: -
CDR3: CASSAGQSEKLFF
DNA: TGTGCCAGCAGCGCCGGACAGAGTGAAAAACTGTTTTTT

V: TRBV5-5
J: TRBJ1-4
D: -
size: -
CDR3: CASSIIGEKLFF
DNA: TGTGCCAGCAGCATAATAGGGGAAAAACTGTTTTTT

V: TRBV9
J: TRBJ2-7
D: -
size: few
CDR3: CASSASTGGFDYEQYF
DNA: TGTGCCAGCAGCGCCTCTACAGGTGGGTTCGACTACGAGCAGTACTTC

V: TRBV9
J: TRBJ2-5
D: TRBD2
size: once
CDR3: CASGKTSGVGETQYF
DNA: TGTGCCAGCGGGAAGACTAGCGGGGTAGGTGAGACCCAGTACTTC

V: TRBV13
J: TRBJ2-3
D: TRBD1
size: -
CDR3: CASSFGQGPDTQYF
DNA: TGTGCCAGCAGCTTTGGACAGGGCCCAGATACGCAGTATTTT

V: TRBV15
J: TRBJ1-1
D: -
size: -
CDR3: CATSRSGNTEAFF
DNA: TGTGCCACCAGTCGCAGTGGGAACACTGAAGCTTTCTTT

V: TRBV4-2
J: TRBJ1-2
D: TRBD1
size: -
CDR3: CASSQELVGTGFPRTF
DNA: TGTGCCAGCAGCCAAGAATTAGTAGGGACAGGGTTTCCTCGGACCTTC

V: TRBV29-1
J: TRBJ1-1
D: TRBD1
size: few
CDR3: CSGQGAYGTEAFF
DNA: TGCAGTGGACAGGGGGCCTACGGCACTGAAGCTTTCTTT

V: TRBV3-1/TRBV3-2
J: TRBJ1-2
D: -
size: -
CDR3: CASSHNRYTF
DNA: TGTGCCAGCAGCCACAATCGCTACACCTTC

V: TRBV7-3
J: TRBJ2-1
D: -
size: -
CDR3: CASSPPGGEQFF
DNA: TGTGCCAGCAGCCCCCCGGGCGGTGAGCAGTTCTTC

V: TRBV7-2
J: TRBJ1-3
D: TRBD1
size: -
CDR3: CASSLQTGAGNTIYF
DNA: TGTGCCAGCAGCTTACAGACAGGGGCTGGAAACACCATATATTTT

V: TRBV27
J: TRBJ2-1
D: -
size: -
CDR3: CASSALGYGSYNEQFF
DNA: TGTGCCAGCAGTGCTCTAGGATACGGCTCCTACAATGAGCAGTTCTTC

V: TRBV5-1
J: TRBJ1-1
D: -
size: -
CDR3: CASSLQRNTEAFF
DNA: TGCGCCAGCAGCTTGCAGAGGAACACTGAAGCTTTCTTT

V: TRBV11-1
J: TRBJ2-7
D: TRBD2
size: -
CDR3: CASSRGLAGGEQYF
DNA: TGTGCCAGCAGCCGAGGACTAGCGGGAGGCGAGCAGTACTTC

V: TRBV19
J: TRBJ1-1
D: TRBD1
size: -
CDR3: CASSRAPGQANPEAFF
DNA: TGTGCCAGTAGCCGTGCCCCGGGACAGGCGAATCCTGAAGCTTTCTTT

V: TRBV4-2
J: TRBJ2-3
D: -
size: -
CDR3: CASSLGDVDTQYF
DNA: TGTGCCAGCAGCCTAGGAGATGTAGATACGCAGTATTTT

V: TRBV11-2
J: TRBJ2-7
D: -
size: -
CDR3: CASSRSSTPYEQYF
DNA: TGTGCCAGCAGCCGTAGTTCGACTCCCTACGAGCAGTACTTC

V: TRBV11-2
J: TRBJ2-7
D: TRBD2
size: few
CDR3: CASSLSGGAYEQYF
DNA: TGTGCCAGCAGCTTATCTGGGGGGGCCTACGAGCAGTACTTC

V: TRBV11-3
J: TRBJ2-1
D: TRBD1
size: -
CDR3: CASSWDRSYNEQFF
DNA: TGTGCCAGCAGCTGGGACAGGTCCTACAATGAGCAGTTCTTC

V: TRBV27
J: TRBJ1-2
D: -
size: -
CDR3: CASSSRVQGNYGYTF
DNA: TGTGCCAGCAGTTCCAGGGTACAGGGTAACTATGGCTACACCTTC

V: TRBV12-3/TRBV12-4
J: TRBJ1-2
D: -
size: -
CDR3: CASGLPGARGYTF
DNA: TGTGCCAGCGGCCTCCCAGGTGCACGGGGCTACACCTTC

V: TRBV7-3
J: TRBJ2-3
D: TRBD1
size: few
CDR3: CASSKDRGTDTQYF
DNA: TGTGCCAGCAGCAAGGACAGGGGCACAGATACGCAGTATTTT

V: TRBV11-2
J: TRBJ2-1
D: TRBD1
size: -
CDR3: CASSLDLLRTGNVDEQFF
DNA: TGTGCCAGCAGCTTAGACCTCTTAAGGACAGGGAACGTGGATGAGCAGTTCTTC

V: TRBV18
J: TRBJ2-5
D: -
size: -
CDR3: CASSPLTGQGGLHQETQYF
DNA: TGTGCCAGCTCACCGCTGACGGGCCAGGGGGGACTCCACCAAGAGACCCAGTACTTC

V: TRBV5-5
J: TRBJ1-4
D: TRBD1
size: once
CDR3: CASYTEGTVNEKLFF
DNA: TGTGCCAGCTATACGGAGGGGACAGTTAATGAAAAACTGTTTTTT

V: TRBV3-1/TRBV3-2
J: TRBJ2-2
D: -
size: -
CDR3: CASSQSLGLFF
DNA: TGTGCCAGCAGCCAGTCCCTAGGGCTGTTTTTT

V: TRBV12-3/TRBV12-4
J: TRBJ2-5
D: TRBD1
size: -
CDR3: CASRGQGGETQYF
DNA: TGTGCCAGCAGAGGACAGGGAGGAGAGACCCAGTACTTC

V: TRBV5-1
J: TRBJ1-2
D: TRBD1
size: -
CDR3: CASSLTRQGFYGYTF
DNA: TGCGCCAGCAGCTTAACTCGACAGGGATTCTATGGCTACACCTTC

V: TRBV6-5
J: TRBJ2-5
D: -
size: -
CDR3: CASSSTPTGSVETQYF
DNA: TGTGCCAGCAGTTCCACCCCCACAGGGTCCGTTGAGACCCAGTACTTC

V: TRBV5-4
J: TRBJ1-1
D: TRBD1
size: -
CDR3: CASSNRDRPINTEAFF
DNA: TGTGCCAGCAGCAACCGGGACAGGCCTATCAACACTGAAGCTTTCTTT

V: TRBV11-3
J: TRBJ2-1
D: -
size: -
CDR3: CASSLDVGEQFF
DNA: TGTGCCAGCAGCTTAGACGTAGGGGAGCAGTTCTTC

V: TRBV5-1
J: TRBJ1-1
D: TRBD1
size: -
CDR3: CASSLATGTGSRLGAFF
DNA: TGCGCCAGCAGCTTGGCCACCGGGACAGGGTCCCGCCTGGGAGCTTTCTTT

V: TRBV19
J: TRBJ2-3
D: TRBD2
size: -
CDR3: CASSIDSRGGTDTQYF
DNA: TGTGCCAGTAGTATAGATTCCCGGGGGGGAACAGATACGCAGTATTTT

V: TRBV24-1
J: TRBJ2-2
D: -
size: -
CDR3: CATSDSVTNTGELFF
DNA: TGTGCCACCAGTGACAGCGTTACTAACACCGGGGAGCTGTTTTTT

V: TRBV6-4
J: TRBJ2-1
D: -
size: -
CDR3: CASSDSGGTTQFF
DNA: TGTGCCAGCAGTGACTCGGGTGGGACCACCCAGTTCTTC

V: TRBV11-3
J: TRBJ1-4
D: -
size: -
CDR3: CASSFQQGVGEKLFF
DNA: TGTGCCAGCAGCTTCCAACAGGGTGTCGGTGAAAAACTGTTTTTT

V: TRBV4-1
J: TRBJ1-6
D: -
size: -
CDR3: CASSQGQALNSPLHF
DNA: TGCGCCAGCAGCCAAGGACAGGCGTTAAATTCACCCCTCCACTTT

V: TRBV28
J: TRBJ2-1
D: TRBD2
size: -
CDR3: CASSPTRTGGRSYNEQFF
DNA: TGTGCCAGCAGTCCGACTAGAACGGGAGGGCGGTCCTACAATGAGCAGTTCTTC

V: TRBV5-1
J: TRBJ2-1
D: -
size: -
CDR3: CASSPQGRVSYNEQFF
DNA: TGCGCCAGCAGCCCGCAGGGCAGGGTTTCCTACAATGAGCAGTTCTTC

V: TRBV7-9
J: TRBJ2-3
D: -
size: -
CDR3: CASSLAVGGGTQYF
DNA: TGTGCCAGCAGCTTAGCTGTCGGCGGCGGTACGCAGTATTTT

V: TRBV3-1/TRBV3-2
J: TRBJ2-1
D: TRBD2
size: few
CDR3: CASSRAGWWQFF
DNA: TGTGCCAGCAGCCGAGCGGGGTGGTGGCAGTTCTTC

V: TRBV7-9
J: TRBJ1-1
D: TRBD1
size: few
CDR3: CASSLGTGRNTEAFF
DNA: TGTGCCAGCAGCTTAGGGACAGGGCGGAATACTGAAGCTTTCTTT

V: TRBV3-1/TRBV3-2
J: TRBJ2-7
D: TRBD1
size: -
CDR3: CASSRRPPTPGQGASSYEQYF
DNA: TGTGCCAGCAGCCGAAGGCCCCCAACGCCGGGACAGGGGGCTTCCTCCTACGAGCAGTACTTC

V: TRBV7-9
J: TRBJ2-5
D: -
size: -
CDR3: CASRPAGYETQYF
DNA: TGTGCCAGCAGACCCGCGGGATATGAGACCCAGTACTTC

V: TRBV30
J: TRBJ1-2
D: TRBD1
size: -
CDR3: CAWSPGQGHYTF
DNA: TGTGCCTGGAGCCCGGGACAGGGCCACTACACCTTC

V: TRBV7-3
J: TRBJ2-7
D: -
size: -
CDR3: CASRRTSAYEQYF
DNA: TGTGCCAGCAGGAGGACATCCGCCTACGAGCAGTACTTC